This entry lists 6 T cell receptor beta chains sequenced from one sample in a study of blood T cell repertoires in COVID-19. The assay was immunoSEQ multiplex PCR, and TCRdb's table has in-frame clones only and misses some. This repertoire shows approximately 50,000 clones, about 83% found once; its top ten account for 6.9%. The sample comprised peripheral blood. These receptors were collected from a man aged 65 to 79 with active COVID-19.

The chain couples TRBV3-1 (or the pseudogene TRBV3-2) to TRBJ2-7; 7 bases fit TRBD2. V lost 4 bases, J lost 3 bases, and 6 bases stayed unmatched. CDR1 and CDR2 from the germline V gene are LGHDT and YNNKEL (reference sequence). This CDR3 spans 14 amino acids. The chain's CDR3 is CASSPTRGGYEQYF. The CDR3 bases are TGTGCCAGCAGCCCCACGCGCGGGGGCTACGAGCAGTACTTC.

This chain links TRBV6-1 with TRBJ1-5; 7 bases agree with TRBD1. Looked up from germline, CDR1 is MNHNS and CDR2 is SASEGT. V lost 1 base and J lost 9; bases outside the gene matches: 6. CDR3 length: 14 residues. This CDR3 reads CASSEVRGQPPQHF. The CDR3 region has the DNA TGTGCCAGCAGTGAAGTAAGGGGGCAGCCGCCCCAGCATTTT.

V usage is TRBV6-6 and J usage is TRBJ1-5; 9 bases are a match to TRBD1. Germline V CDR1 and CDR2: MNHNY, SVGAGI (reference sequence). The CDR3 spans 16 residues. V lost 6 bases and J lost 2; bases outside the gene matches: 8. CDR3 sequence: CASSSTGGGGNQPQHF. DNA of the CDR3: TGTGCCAGCAGCTCAACAGGGGGCGGTGGCAATCAGCCCCAGCATTTT.

CDR3 loop: CASSLLSGVGNTEAFF. The CDR3 nucleotides are TGTGCCAGCAGTCTACTATCAGGGGTCGGGAACACTGAAGCTTTCTTT. J is TRBJ1-1 and V is TRBV27, with D tentatively TRBD1 (6 bases). CDR3 length: 16 residues. V lost 5 bases and J 1 base, leaving 17 bases between the germline ends. CDR1 and CDR2 (germline): MNHEY, SMNVEV (reference sequence).

The V gene is TRBV5-6, the J gene TRBJ1-3, with 7 bases that match TRBD1. J lost 2 bases, V lost 4 bases, and 9 bases had no gene match. Germline V gene data show CDR1 as SGHDT and CDR2 as YYEEEE. The CDR3 length is 16 residues. The CDR3 DNA follows: TGTGCCAGCAGCACCCGACAGGGTTCACCTGGAAACACCATATATTTT. This encodes CASSTRQGSPGNTIYF.

The V call is TRBV21-1, the J call TRBJ2-7; the table gives TRBD1 as D, unverified against the DNA. TRBV21-1 is a known pseudogene. The CDR3 extends over 17 amino acids. CDR3 sequence: CASSKRAQGTGVWEQYF. The DNA of the CDR3 is TGTGCCAGCAGCAAAAGGGCCCAAGGGACAGGGGTCTGGGAGCAGTACTTC.